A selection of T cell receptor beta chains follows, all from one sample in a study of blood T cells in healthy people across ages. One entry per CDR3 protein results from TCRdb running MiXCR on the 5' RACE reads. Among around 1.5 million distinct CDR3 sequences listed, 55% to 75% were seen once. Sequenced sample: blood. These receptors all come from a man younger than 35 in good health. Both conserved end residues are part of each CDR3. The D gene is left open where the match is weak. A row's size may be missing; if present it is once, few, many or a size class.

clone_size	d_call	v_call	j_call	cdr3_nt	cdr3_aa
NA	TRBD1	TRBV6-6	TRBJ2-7	TGTGCCAGCAGCCACACGGGACAGGGCCTCTACGAGCAGTACTTC	CASSHTGQGLYEQYF
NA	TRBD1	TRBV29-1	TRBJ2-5	TGCAGCGGATCCGGGACAGGGGGCGGCGGGTCCTTAGAGACCCAGTACTTC	CSGSGTGGGGSLETQYF
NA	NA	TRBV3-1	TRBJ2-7	TGTGCCAGCAGCCAAGGAGGTAGCGGTTACTACGAGCAGTACTTC	CASSQGGSGYYEQYF
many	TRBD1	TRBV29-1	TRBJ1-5	TGCAGCGTCGGGACAGGCAATCAGCCCCAGCATTTT	CSVGTGNQPQHF
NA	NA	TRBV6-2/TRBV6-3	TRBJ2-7	TGTGCCAGTAGGACAGACCCCATACAGGGTTACCTCTACGAGCAGTACTTC	CASRTDPIQGYLYEQYF
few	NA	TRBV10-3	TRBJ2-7	TGTGCCATCAGTGGAGGGGGCTCCTACGAGCAGTACTTC	CAISGGGSYEQYF
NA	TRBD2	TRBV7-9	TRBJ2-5	TGTGCCAGCAGCGCCCCCCTAGCGGGAGGGACTGAGACCCAGTACTTC	CASSAPLAGGTETQYF
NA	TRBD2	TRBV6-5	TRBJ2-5	TGTGCCAGCAAAATATCGGCGGGGGGGCGGGAGACCCAGTACTTC	CASKISAGGRETQYF
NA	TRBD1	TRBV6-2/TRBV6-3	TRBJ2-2	TGTGCCAGTCGGGGACAGGCCTACACCGGGGAGCTGTTTTTT	CASRGQAYTGELFF
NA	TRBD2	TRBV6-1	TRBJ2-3	TGTGCCAGCAGTGAATTAGCGGGAGTACAAGGAGATACGCAGTATTTT	CASSELAGVQGDTQYF
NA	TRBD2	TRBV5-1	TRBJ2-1	TGCGCCAGCAACCCCGGGACTAGCGGGGCCGCCAGATACTACAATGAGCAGTTCTTC	CASNPGTSGAARYYNEQFF
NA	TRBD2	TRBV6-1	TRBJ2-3	TGTGCCAGCAGTGAAGCCCCAGCGGGAGGGCACAAGAATACGCAGTATTTT	CASSEAPAGGHKNTQYF
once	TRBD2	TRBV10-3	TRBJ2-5	TGTGCCATCAGTGTAAGCGGGAGGGACCAAGAGACCCAGTACTTC	CAISVSGRDQETQYF
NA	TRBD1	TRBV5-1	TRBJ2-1	TGCGCCAGCACTACAGGGGGCACTGGAGATGAGCAGTTCTTC	CASTTGGTGDEQFF
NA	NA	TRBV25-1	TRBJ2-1	TGTGCCAGCAGTGAGCTGGAGAGCTACAATGAGCAGTTCTTC	CASSELESYNEQFF
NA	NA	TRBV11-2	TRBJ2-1	TGTGCCAGCAGCTTAATCGGCACGGGCTTGAGGGAGCAGTTCTTC	CASSLIGTGLREQFF
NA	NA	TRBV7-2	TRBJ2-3	TGTGCCAGCAGCTTAGGCAGGGGTTCGGATACGCAGTATTTT	CASSLGRGSDTQYF
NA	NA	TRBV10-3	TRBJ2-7	TGTGCCATCAGTGCTTTCGGGACTCTTGTTTACGAGCAGTACTTC	CAISAFGTLVYEQYF
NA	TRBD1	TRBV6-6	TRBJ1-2	TGTGCCAGCAGCAGTCCCGGGACAGGGGGCGATGGCTACACCTTC	CASSSPGTGGDGYTF
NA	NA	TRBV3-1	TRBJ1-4	TGTGCCAGCAGCCAAGTCGGGGGGGATGAAAAACTGTTTTTT	CASSQVGGDEKLFF
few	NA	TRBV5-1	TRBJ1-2	TGCGCCAGCAGCTTCGGTACAGTTGATTACTACACCTTC	CASSFGTVDYYTF
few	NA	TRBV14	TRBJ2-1	TGTGCCAGCAGCCAATTCAAACTTGAGCAGTTCTTC	CASSQFKLEQFF
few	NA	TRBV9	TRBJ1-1	TGTGCCAGCAGCGTGGACTTGAACACTGAAGCTTTCTTT	CASSVDLNTEAFF
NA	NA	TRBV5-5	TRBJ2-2	TGTGCCAGCTCCCGTCTTACCGGGGCGAACACCGGGGAGCTGTTTTTT	CASSRLTGANTGELFF
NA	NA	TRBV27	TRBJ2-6	TGTGCCAGCAGTCTACGGATTAGGGACTCTGGGGCCAACGTCCTGACTTTC	CASSLRIRDSGANVLTF
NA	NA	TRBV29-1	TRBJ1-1	TGCAGCGGAAGACAGCTCATGAACACTGAAGCTTTCTTT	CSGRQLMNTEAFF
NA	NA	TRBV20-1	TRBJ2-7	TGCAGTGCTAGAGCCCGCGTTGGCGAGCAGTACTTC	CSARARVGEQYF
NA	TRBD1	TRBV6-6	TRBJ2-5	TGTGCCAGCAGTCCCCCTAACAGGGGCGAGACCCAGTACTTC	CASSPPNRGETQYF
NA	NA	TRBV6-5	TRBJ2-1	TGTGCCGGCAGTTCTACTAGGAATGAGCAGTTCTTC	CAGSSTRNEQFF
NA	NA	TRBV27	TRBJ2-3	TGTGCCAGCAGTTACCAGCCGGGGGCAGATACGCAGTATTTT	CASSYQPGADTQYF
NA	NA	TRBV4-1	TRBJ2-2	TGCGCCAGCAGCCCCGTTGGGTCCAACACCGGGGAGCTGTTTTTT	CASSPVGSNTGELFF
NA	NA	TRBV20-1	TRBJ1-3	TGCAGTGCTACTCACCCGGGGTCTGGAAACACCATATATTTT	CSATHPGSGNTIYF
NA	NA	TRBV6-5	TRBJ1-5	TGTGCCAGCAGTTCCCCGCGCGAACAGCCCCAGCATTTT	CASSSPREQPQHF
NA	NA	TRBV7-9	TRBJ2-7	TGTGCCAGCAGCCCCGAGACAGGTTACGAGCAGTACTTC	CASSPETGYEQYF
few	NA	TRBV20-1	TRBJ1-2	TGCAGTGCTAGAAGGGAGAGGGGGGTTGGCTACACCTTC	CSARRERGVGYTF
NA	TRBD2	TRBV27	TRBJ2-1	TGTGCCAGCAAGGCAGCGGGAGGGCCTCACAATGAGCAGTTCTTC	CASKAAGGPHNEQFF
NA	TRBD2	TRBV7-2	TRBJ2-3	TGTGCCAGCAGCTTAGCGGCTAGCGGGAGGGATACGCAGTATTTT	CASSLAASGRDTQYF
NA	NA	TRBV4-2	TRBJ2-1	TGTGCCAGCAGGGAGGGGGGCCTGAATGAGCAGTTCTTC	CASREGGLNEQFF
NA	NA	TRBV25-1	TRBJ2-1	TGTGCCAGCAGTGATGCGGGGGCCGATAATGAGCAGTTCTTC	CASSDAGADNEQFF
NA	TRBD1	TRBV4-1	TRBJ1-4	TGCGCCAGCAGCCAACCCGGGACAGGGGTAGAAAAACTGTTTTTT	CASSQPGTGVEKLFF
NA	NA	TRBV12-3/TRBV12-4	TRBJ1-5	TGTGCCAGCGGGGCAGGGGCTCGCCAGCCCCAGCATTTT	CASGAGARQPQHF
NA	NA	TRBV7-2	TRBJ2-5	TGTGCCAGCAGCTTAGGAGATTGGCTACAAGAGACCCAGTACTTC	CASSLGDWLQETQYF